These 21 T cell receptor beta chains came from one sample sequenced in a study of T cells in localized non-small cell lung cancer. Some clones are missing from TCRdb's copy, which holds only in-frame ones; the method was immunoSEQ multiplex PCR. Of fewer than 40,000 clones in the sample, approximately 81% were seen once. The specimen was peripheral blood, collected before any cancer treatment. Receptors originate from a male donor aged 60 or over with stage II squamous cell lung carcinoma.

This clone is a singleton in its sample. The J gene is TRBJ2-1, the V gene TRBV5-1, with no clear D. V was trimmed by 5 bases and J by 5 bases, leaving 11 bases between them. The CDR3 runs 13 residues. CDR1 SGHRS and CDR2 YFSETQ come from the germline V gene. The CDR3 spells CASRGTADNEQFF. CDR3 nucleotides: TGCGCCAGCAGAGGAACAGCCGACAATGAGCAGTTCTTC. The full variable domain, rest sourced from reference TRBV5-1 and TRBJ2-1, is KAGVTQTPRYLIKTRGQQVTLSCSPISGHRSVSWYQQTPGQGLQFLFEYFSETQRNKGNFPGRFSGRQFSNSRSEMNVSTLELGDSALYLCASRGTADNEQFFGPGTRLTVL.

The chain employs TRBV7-2 and TRBJ2-5; tentative D call: TRBD1 (6 bases). V was cut by 7 bases and J by 7 bases, with 13 bases left in between. CDR3 length: 12 residues. The germline V gene has CDR1 SGHTA and CDR2 FQGNSA. The CDR3 sequence is CASNPTGGTQYF. CDR3 in DNA: TGTGCCAGCAACCCGACAGGCGGGACCCAGTACTTC.

CDR3 coding DNA: TGTGCCAGTAGTATTGAGGGGGGGGACAATGAGCAGTTCTTC. This encodes CASSIEGGDNEQFF. The J gene is TRBJ2-1, the V gene TRBV19; weak D call: TRBD2 (7 bases). This CDR3 is 14 amino acids long. The ends were cut back, 3 bases at V and 5 bases at J, with 11 bases in the middle. Germline V gene data show CDR1 as LNHDA and CDR2 as SQIVND (reference sequence).

This sequence joins TRBV28 and TRBJ2-4; no clear D. Germline lookup yields CDR1 MDHEN and CDR2 SYDVKM. The CDR3 is made up of 14 amino acids. The germline V and J ends were trimmed by 4 bases and 8 bases, with 15 bases remaining between them. The CDR3 DNA follows: TGTGCCAGCAGTTCCGACCCTAGAAGACACATTCAGTACTTC. Its protein product is CASSSDPRRHIQYF.

The chain carries TRBV5-5 and TRBJ2-7; D uncertain. The CDR3 spans 14 residues. The germline gives CDR1 SGHKS, CDR2 YYEKEE (reference sequence). With 0 bases removed from V and 1 base from J, the gap between germline ends came to 8 bases. In nucleotides, the CDR3 is TGTGCCAGCAGCTTGGAGGTCGGTTCCTACGAGCAGTACTTC. The encoded protein is CASSLEVGSYEQYF.

This clone is classed as medium-sized. J is TRBJ2-1 and V is TRBV7-9, with 11 bases lining up with TRBD2. The J segment lost 7 bases and the V segment lost 5 bases, leaving 7 bases of the junction unmatched. CDR3 length equals 15 residues. Germline V gene data show CDR1 as SEHNR and CDR2 as FQNEAQ (reference sequence). The CDR3 DNA is TGTGCCAGCAGCCGATCTAGCGGGGGGAATAATGAGCAGTTCTTC. Its protein product is CASSRSSGGNNEQFF. Variable domain in full (rest from reference TRBV7-9 and TRBJ2-1): DTGVSQNPRHKITKRGQNVTFRCDPISEHNRLYWYRQTLGQGPEFLTYFQNEAQLEKSRLLSDRFSAERPKGSFSTLEIQRTEQGDSAMYLCASSRSSGGNNEQFFGPGTRLTVL.

The chain recombines TRBV6-1 with TRBJ1-1; possibly TRBD1 for D (5 bases). There are 11 residues in the CDR3. CDR1 and CDR2 from the germline V gene are MNHNS and SASEGT. Trimming left V 5 bases short and J 6 bases short, with 7 bases between. CDR3 loop: CASSQGPEAFF. The CDR3 DNA follows: TGTGCCAGCAGTCAGGGCCCTGAAGCTTTCTTT.

The gene calls are TRBV6-5 and TRBJ1-5, with D perhaps TRBD1 (5 bases). With 4 bases removed from V and 0 bases from J, the gap between germline ends came to 13 bases. This CDR3 comprises 16 residues. Germline V gene sequence: CDR1 MNHEY, CDR2 SVGAGI. Here the CDR3 DNA reads TGTGCCAGCAGTTCTGATAGACAGTATAGCAATCAGCCCCAGCATTTT. Encoded protein: CASSSDRQYSNQPQHF.

The chain carries TRBV2 and TRBJ1-1, with 12 bases identical to TRBD1. Germline loops: CDR1 SNHLY, CDR2 FYNNEI. CDR3 length equals 18 residues. Germline trimming cut 6 bases from V and 4 bases from J; bases unmatched to any gene: 15. DNA for the CDR3: TGTGCCAGCAGCCCTATTCCCGGGACAGGGGGCCGAGGCACTGAAGCTTTCTTT. Its protein product is CASSPIPGTGGRGTEAFF.

The chain carries TRBV4-2 and TRBJ1-6; D is unresolved. There are 16 residues in the CDR3. Germline V CDR1 and CDR2: LGHNA, YNFKEQ. Trimming pared 3 bases from V and 4 bases from J, leaving 13 bases between. The CDR3 bases are TGTGCCAGCAGCCACCCATGGACGGGATATAATTCACCCCTCCACTTT. This sequence encodes CASSHPWTGYNSPLHF.

The CDR3 DNA is TGTGCCAGCAGCCGCGACAGGGTCAGTGGATACAATGAGCAGTTCTTC. Protein product: CASSRDRVSGYNEQFF. The chain has TRBV7-8 and TRBJ2-1, with 7 positions matching TRBD1. V lost 5 bases to trimming and J lost 4 bases; unmatched junction nucleotides: 11. Germline V CDR1 and CDR2: SGHVS, FQNEAQ. This CDR3 has 16 residues.

The chain recombines TRBV5-1 with TRBJ1-1; tentatively, D is TRBD1 (6 bases). The ends were cut back, 8 bases at V and 4 bases at J, with 21 bases in the middle. The CDR3 length is 15 residues. CDR1 is SGHRS, CDR2 YFSETQ, per germline. The CDR3 nucleotides are TGCGCCAGTCTTTTGGGGGGGGCCGATAGCACTGAAGCTTTCTTT. It translates to CASLLGGADSTEAFF.

The chain uses TRBV15 and TRBJ1-5, with TRBD1 matching 12 bases. This CDR3 region has 14 residues. V was clipped by 5 bases and J by 5 bases; unmatched bases: 1. CDR1 is LNHNV, CDR2 YYDKDF, per germline (reference sequence). DNA for the CDR3: TGTGCCACCAGCTGGGACAGGGGGCATCAGCCCCAGCATTTT. Protein: CATSWDRGHQPQHF.

The chain employs TRBV7-2 and TRBJ1-6; 9 positions match TRBD1. CDR1 and CDR2 (germline): SGHTA, FQGNSA. The junction had 7 bases not matched to a gene; V was cut back by 6 bases and J by 19 bases. CDR3 size: 11 residues. The CDR3 DNA sequence: TGTGCCAGCAGTGGTACAGGGGGCCAACACTTT. Its protein product is CASSGTGGQHF.

The genes are TRBV14 and TRBJ2-4; D possibly corresponds to TRBD1 (6 bases). The CDR3 covers 15 residues. The V gene's germline CDR1 is SGHDN and CDR2 FVKESK. V was clipped by 4 bases and J by 8 bases, with 18 bases between them. The CDR3 region has the DNA TGTGCCAGCAGCCGTAACGTGGTACAGGGTGACATTCAGTACTTC. Amino acids: CASSRNVVQGDIQYF.

The chain links TRBV7-6 to TRBJ1-4; D uncertain. V gave up 1 base and J gave up 7 bases, with 7 bases separating them. There are 13 residues in the CDR3. CDR1 and CDR2 from the germline V gene are SGHVS and FNYEAQ. The DNA of the CDR3 is TGTGCCAGCAGCTTAGTAGCGGCTGAAAAACTGTTTTTT. It codes for CASSLVAAEKLFF. Looking up the rest from reference TRBV7-6 and TRBJ1-4 gives the full variable domain: GAGVSQSPRYKVTKRGQDVALRCDPISGHVSLYWYRQALGQGPEFLTYFNYEAQQDKSGLPNDRFSAERPEGSISTLTIQRTEQRDSAMYRCASSLVAAEKLFFGSGTQLSVL.

The gene calls are TRBV10-3 and TRBJ1-5; 7 positions match TRBD1. V was pared by 0 bases and J by 7 bases, with 9 bases of the junction left unmatched. The CDR3 contains 16 residues. Germline CDR1 and CDR2: ENHRY and SYGVKD. The CDR3 DNA is TGTGCCATCAGTGAGTCGACAGGGTCGGGTAGGCAGCCCCAGCATTTT. It is translated as CAISESTGSGRQPQHF.

This clone was observed a handful of times. V usage is TRBV18 and J usage is TRBJ2-2; D unresolved. V gave up 3 bases and J gave up 7 bases, with 12 bases separating them. Germline lookup yields CDR1 KGHSH and CDR2 LQKENI. The CDR3 has 14 amino acids. CDR3 in amino acids: CASSPWFGNGELFF. The DNA for the CDR3 is TGTGCCAGCTCACCTTGGTTCGGAAACGGGGAGCTGTTTTTT.

V usage is TRBV7-2 and J usage is TRBJ2-7; 8 bases match TRBD1. V gave up 3 bases and J gave up 2 bases; unmatched junction bases: 0. CDR3 length: 13 amino acids. CDR1 is SGHTA, CDR2 FQGNSA, per germline. CDR3 nucleotide sequence: TGTGCCAGCAGCTTGACAGGGGCCTACGAGCAGTACTTC. Residues: CASSLTGAYEQYF.

The genes are TRBV5-1 and TRBJ2-3; TRBD2 agrees at 11 bases. V gave up 0 bases and J gave up 2 bases; unmatched junction bases: 2. The germline CDR1 and CDR2 sequences are SGHRS and YFSETQ. The CDR3 has 16 amino acids. CDR3 in amino acids: CASSLELAGDTDTQYF. The CDR3 coding sequence is TGCGCCAGCAGCTTGGAACTAGCGGGAGACACAGATACGCAGTATTTT.

V gene TRBV19 combines with J gene TRBJ1-2, with TRBD1 as a possible D gene (5 bases). The V gene's germline CDR1 is LNHDA and CDR2 SQIVND (reference sequence). Trimming left V 5 bases short and J 2 bases short, with 12 bases between. This CDR3 comprises 14 residues. The CDR3 protein is CASSRDGLNYGYTF. The DNA for the CDR3 is TGTGCCAGTAGTCGGGACGGATTAAACTATGGCTACACCTTC.